These T cell receptor beta chains were read from a single sample in a study of cytomegalovirus exposure and HLA in healthy donors. Here immunoSEQ multiplex PCR was the method, and the copy in TCRdb shows in-frame clones only, minus some. The repertoire has about 69,000 clones, just under 70% of them found once; the top ten carry about 10%. The sample comprised PBMCs. These receptors all stem from a woman aged 25 to 39 in good health and CMV-seronegative. Each CDR3 is given with its conserved first and last residue. The D gene is left open where the match is weak.

v_call: TRBV10-3; d_call: TRBD1; j_call: TRBJ1-1; cdr3_length: 13; cdr3_aa: CAISTGEGTEAFF
v_call: TRBV12-1; d_call: -; j_call: TRBJ1-6; cdr3_length: 19; cdr3_aa: CASSPRQNRGQHEGSPLHF
v_call: TRBV7-8; d_call: TRBD2; j_call: TRBJ2-1; cdr3_length: 15; cdr3_aa: CASSLRLAGGNEQFF
v_call: TRBV6-5; d_call: TRBD1; j_call: TRBJ1-1; cdr3_length: 14; cdr3_aa: CASSVPGGVAEAFF
v_call: TRBV7-2; d_call: -; j_call: TRBJ1-4; cdr3_length: 14; cdr3_aa: CASSPQSSGGKLFF
v_call: TRBV6-1; d_call: -; j_call: TRBJ1-2; cdr3_length: 14; cdr3_aa: CASRVQGSNYGYTF
v_call: TRBV19; d_call: TRBD1; j_call: TRBJ1-2; cdr3_length: 14; cdr3_aa: CASSIRDRTYGYTF
v_call: TRBV25-1; d_call: -; j_call: TRBJ2-7; cdr3_length: 15; cdr3_aa: CASSESYGQTYEQYF
v_call: TRBV6-1; d_call: -; j_call: TRBJ2-7; cdr3_length: 16; cdr3_aa: CASSEGGTLMAYEQYF
v_call: TRBV4-3; d_call: TRBD1; j_call: TRBJ1-1; cdr3_length: 16; cdr3_aa: CASSQGAGQVNTEAFF
v_call: TRBV4-1; d_call: TRBD2; j_call: TRBJ2-7; cdr3_length: 14; cdr3_aa: CASSLGLGPYEQYF
v_call: TRBV4-3; d_call: TRBD1; j_call: TRBJ2-7; cdr3_length: 17; cdr3_aa: CASSQDRIGTGGVEQYF
v_call: TRBV30; d_call: TRBD2; j_call: TRBJ2-2; cdr3_length: 15; cdr3_aa: CAWSDSGARTGELFF
v_call: TRBV30; d_call: -; j_call: TRBJ1-1; cdr3_length: 11; cdr3_aa: CACRGNTEAFF
v_call: TRBV28; d_call: TRBD2; j_call: TRBJ2-3; cdr3_length: 14; cdr3_aa: CASSLPSGAHTQYF
v_call: TRBV19; d_call: TRBD1; j_call: TRBJ1-2; cdr3_length: 12; cdr3_aa: CASRRGQVGYTF
v_call: TRBV20-1; d_call: TRBD1; j_call: TRBJ1-2; cdr3_length: 10; cdr3_aa: CSTGVPGYTF
v_call: TRBV28; d_call: TRBD2; j_call: TRBJ2-1; cdr3_length: 13; cdr3_aa: CASSPTGGNEQFF
v_call: TRBV9; d_call: -; j_call: TRBJ2-7; cdr3_length: 14; cdr3_aa: CASSVGSRAHEQYF
v_call: TRBV7-3; d_call: -; j_call: TRBJ2-1; cdr3_length: 12; cdr3_aa: CASSLGRNEQFF
v_call: TRBV10-3; d_call: -; j_call: TRBJ2-3; cdr3_length: 16; cdr3_aa: CAISDIRDQVTDTQYF
v_call: TRBV7-9; d_call: -; j_call: TRBJ1-2; cdr3_length: 13; cdr3_aa: CASSTPGGVGYTF
v_call: TRBV5-4; d_call: -; j_call: TRBJ2-3; cdr3_length: 16; cdr3_aa: CASSLYRVRSTDTQYF
v_call: TRBV28; d_call: TRBD1; j_call: TRBJ1-3; cdr3_length: 18; cdr3_aa: CASSLFPPDRVGGNTIYF
v_call: TRBV4-1; d_call: TRBD1; j_call: TRBJ1-6; cdr3_length: 18; cdr3_aa: CASSSRDRGASYNSPLHF
v_call: TRBV28; d_call: TRBD1; j_call: TRBJ1-5; cdr3_length: 14; cdr3_aa: CASRGDRGRQPQHF
v_call: TRBV2; d_call: TRBD2; j_call: TRBJ2-2; cdr3_length: 15; cdr3_aa: CASSLLAGGLGELFF
v_call: TRBV5-6; d_call: TRBD1; j_call: TRBJ1-5; cdr3_length: 14; cdr3_aa: CASSLSGQNQPQHF
v_call: TRBV7-9; d_call: TRBD2; j_call: TRBJ2-3; cdr3_length: 15; cdr3_aa: CASSRSGAETDTQYF
v_call: TRBV5-1; d_call: TRBD2; j_call: TRBJ2-5; cdr3_length: 15; cdr3_aa: CASSLDLAGGETQYF
v_call: TRBV9; d_call: -; j_call: TRBJ1-2; cdr3_length: 12; cdr3_aa: CASSRENYGYTF
v_call: TRBV6-5; d_call: -; j_call: TRBJ1-2; cdr3_length: 14; cdr3_aa: CASFNPTGSYGYTF
v_call: TRBV6-1; d_call: -; j_call: TRBJ1-3; cdr3_length: 13; cdr3_aa: CASSDSSGNTIYF
v_call: TRBV28; d_call: -; j_call: TRBJ2-7; cdr3_length: 19; cdr3_aa: CASSPRVGFREQDGYEQYF
v_call: TRBV9; d_call: -; j_call: TRBJ2-2; cdr3_length: 14; cdr3_aa: CASSVVWHTGELFF
v_call: TRBV10-3; d_call: -; j_call: TRBJ2-7; cdr3_length: 15; cdr3_aa: CAISESPGPSYEQYF
v_call: TRBV30; d_call: -; j_call: TRBJ2-5; cdr3_length: 12; cdr3_aa: CAWRQGQETQYF
v_call: TRBV7-9; d_call: -; j_call: TRBJ1-2; cdr3_length: 14; cdr3_aa: CASSSGGEVGGYTF
v_call: TRBV6-4; d_call: -; j_call: TRBJ2-1; cdr3_length: 16; cdr3_aa: CASSASDFSSYNEQFF
v_call: TRBV20-1; d_call: -; j_call: TRBJ1-5; cdr3_length: 11; cdr3_aa: CSARDRRAQHF
v_call: TRBV19; d_call: -; j_call: TRBJ2-2; cdr3_length: 16; cdr3_aa: CASSTLGTTNTGELFF
v_call: TRBV10-1; d_call: -; j_call: TRBJ2-1; cdr3_length: 17; cdr3_aa: CASSPMRLDSSYNEQFF
v_call: TRBV7-3; d_call: -; j_call: TRBJ2-7; cdr3_length: 12; cdr3_aa: CASSLGGKEQYF
v_call: TRBV7-8; d_call: -; j_call: TRBJ1-5; cdr3_length: 17; cdr3_aa: CASSRTGTPESNQPQHF
v_call: TRBV7-9; d_call: TRBD1; j_call: TRBJ2-7; cdr3_length: 15; cdr3_aa: CASSSWTGGSYEQYF
v_call: TRBV30; d_call: TRBD1; j_call: TRBJ1-3; cdr3_length: 14; cdr3_aa: CAWSLGQGVNTIYF
v_call: TRBV9; d_call: TRBD1; j_call: TRBJ1-1; cdr3_length: 15; cdr3_aa: CASSVVGQGDTEAFF
v_call: TRBV18; d_call: -; j_call: TRBJ2-4; cdr3_length: 13; cdr3_aa: CASSPQGGDIQYF
v_call: TRBV7-8; d_call: -; j_call: TRBJ2-3; cdr3_length: 14; cdr3_aa: CASSRETSTDTQYF